The 23 T cell receptor beta chains below all came from one sample that was sequenced in a study of post-analysis software for immune sequencing data. Each TCR beta cDNA library carried unique molecular identifiers. Via MiXCR, TCRdb re-called the PCR reads, giving one row per CDR3 protein. The table shows some 690,000 distinct CDR3 sequences, with about 60% occurring only once. Study-wide findings and caveats: Roughly 5 TRBV segments occurring more often in patients than controls included TRBV5-6, TRBV5-1 and TRBV20-1.

Their target antigens are unknown. Sample: blood. These receptors were collected from a girl aged 2-10 years with multiple sclerosis.

This chain connects TRBV3-1 to TRBJ1-2; TRBD1 is a possible D gene (5 bases). Trimming shortened V by 0 bases and J by 4 bases, and 18 bases separated the two germline ends. The CDR3 covers 17 residues. The V gene's germline CDR1 is LGHDT and CDR2 YNNKEL (reference sequence). Here the CDR3 DNA reads TGTGCCAGCAGCCAAGACAGGGAAGACGGAGGCCTCTATGGCTACACCTTC. As protein: CASSQDREDGGLYGYTF.

The chain couples TRBV20-1 to TRBJ2-5, with 8 bases aligning to TRBD2. The J segment lost 3 bases and the V segment lost 2 bases, leaving 8 bases of the junction unmatched. Per the germline V gene, CDR1 is DFQATT and CDR2 is SNEGSKA (reference sequence). The CDR3 covers 15 residues. The DNA for the CDR3 is TGCAGTGCTAGACCCGGGACTAGGATAAAAGAGACCCAGTACTTC. Its translation: CSARPGTRIKETQYF.

This clonotype showed up just a few times. The rearrangement joins TRBV14 to TRBJ2-1, with 13 bases identical to TRBD2. The CDR3 runs 18 residues. Germline trimming cut 4 bases from V and 0 bases from J; bases unmatched to any gene: 6. Per germline, CDR1 SGHDN and CDR2 FVKESK. The CDR3 nucleotides are TGTGCCAGCAGCCCCTCCGGACTAGCGGGAGACTCCTACAATGAGCAGTTCTTC. This gives the protein CASSPSGLAGDSYNEQFF.

This clonotype was seen more than once but under ten times. This rearrangement joins TRBV6-2 or TRBV6-3 to TRBJ1-5; D remains ambiguous. Germline CDR1 reads MNHEY; CDR2 reads SVGEGT. The CDR3 loop spans 14 amino acids. V was cut by 2 bases and J by 0 bases, with 5 bases left in between. CDR3 region: CASSYRVSNQPQHF. DNA for the CDR3: TGTGCCAGCAGTTACCGGGTTAGCAATCAGCCCCAGCATTTT.

The rearrangement links TRBV27 to TRBJ1-2, with TRBD1 matching over 11 bases. This CDR3 has 15 amino acids. CDR1 is MNHEY, CDR2 SMNVEV, per germline (reference sequence). Unmatched junction bases numbered 12, after V lost 10 bases and J lost 5 bases. This chain's CDR3 is CATSDRGRQLYGYTF. In DNA, the CDR3 is TGTGCCACCTCGGACAGGGGGCGTCAACTATATGGCTACACCTTC.

This clonotype showed up just a few times. CDR3: CASSLRGGGSYEQYF. In DNA form, the CDR3 reads TGTGCCAGCAGCCTCCGGGGCGGGGGCTCCTACGAGCAGTACTTC. The chain recombines TRBV7-3 with TRBJ2-7; 7 nucleotides align to TRBD2. CDR1 is SGHTA and CDR2 is FQGTGA in the germline V gene. Trimming at V came to 5 bases and at J to 0 bases, leaving 7 bases not matched to a gene. CDR3 length: 15 amino acids.

In its sample, this clonotype was seen a few times. The chain carries TRBV20-1 and TRBJ1-4; the D is unclear. The CDR3 runs 15 residues. Trimming took off 3 bases at V and 0 bases at J, with 11 bases between the two ends. CDR1 and CDR2 (germline): DFQATT, SNEGSKA (reference sequence). The CDR3 bases are TGCAGTGCTAGTCTGCAACGACCAACTAATGAAAAACTGTTTTTT. As protein: CSASLQRPTNEKLFF.

The chain is built from TRBV11-3 and TRBJ2-7; D unclear. The length of the CDR3 is 14 residues. V was shortened by 1 base and J by 4 bases, with 11 bases between the two germline ends. Germline CDR1 SGHNT, CDR2 YENEEA. The CDR3 nucleotides are TGTGCCAGCAGCTTAGGGGAAGGGTGGTACGAGCAGTACTTC. Translating gives CASSLGEGWYEQYF.

Notes on this clonotype: The missing conserved phenylalanine or tryptophan at the end of this CDR3 makes a read error likely. V gene TRBV12-3 or TRBV12-4 combines with J gene TRBJ2-7; 7 positions match TRBD1. The CDR3 contains 14 residues. The J segment lost 3 bases and the V segment lost 6 bases, leaving 8 bases of the junction unmatched. The CDR3 here is CASSPGGVVYEQYC. The CDR3 DNA is TGTGCCAGCAGCCCAGGGGGAGTGGTCTACGAGCAGTACTGC.

This chain uses TRBV10-3 with TRBJ1-1, with 8 bases that match TRBD1. Trimming took 4 bases from V and 5 from J; bases not matched to a gene: 9. The CDR3 totals 15 residues. Germline assignment: CDR1 ENHRY and CDR2 SYGVKD. The CDR3 DNA is TGTGCCATCAGTGTTAAGGGACAGGACCATACTGAAGCTTTCTTT. Its protein product is CAISVKGQDHTEAFF.

V gene TRBV6-1 combines with J gene TRBJ2-3, with TRBD2 as a possible D gene (6 bases). This CDR3 is built from 16 residues. V was cut by 6 bases and J by 2 bases, with 18 bases left in between. Per the germline V gene, CDR1 is MNHNS and CDR2 is SASEGT. This CDR3 is CASRPGLSNPTDTQYF. In DNA, the CDR3 is TGTGCCAGCAGGCCGGGACTTTCAAACCCCACAGATACGCAGTATTTT.

This clonotype was detected a few times. The chain employs TRBV7-2 and TRBJ2-5; 9 bases are shared with TRBD2. The J segment lost 5 bases and the V segment lost 1 base, leaving 8 bases of the junction unmatched. Germline assignment: CDR1 SGHTA and CDR2 FQGNSA. The CDR3 sequence is 16 residues long. In nucleotides, the CDR3 is TGTGCCAGCAGCTTAGGGGTAGCGGGAGTGGGGGAGACCCAGTACTTC. This translates into CASSLGVAGVGETQYF.

This clonotype was recorded a few times. The J gene is TRBJ2-3, the V gene TRBV6-6, with D uncertain. In germline, CDR1 is MNHNY, CDR2 SVGAGI (reference sequence). The CDR3 runs 12 residues. V lost 8 bases and J lost 6, with 12 bases in between. The CDR3 region has the DNA TGTGCCAGCCGGCTCCGAGGCGATACGCAGTATTTT. Its protein product is CASRLRGDTQYF.

This clonotype appeared a single time. V and J are TRBV29-1 and TRBJ1-1; unclear D gene. Germline CDR1 reads SQVTM; CDR2 reads ANQGSEA. This CDR3 contains 10 residues. Deletions cut 7 bases from V and 6 bases from J, with 9 bases between. CDR3 sequence: CSALGPEAFF. For the CDR3, the DNA is TGCAGCGCTCTCGGGCCTGAAGCTTTCTTT.

The V call is TRBV5-1, the J call TRBJ2-3; tentatively, D is TRBD1 (6 bases). The germline V gene has CDR1 SGHRS and CDR2 YFSETQ. Trimming cost V 4 bases and J 4 bases, with 13 bases left between them. The CDR3 covers 14 residues. CDR3 nucleotides: TGCGCCAGCAGCCCTAACAGGGTAGCAGATACGCAGTATTTT. The encoded protein is CASSPNRVADTQYF. The whole variable domain, filled in from reference TRBV5-1 and TRBJ2-3, reads KAGVTQTPRYLIKTRGQQVTLSCSPISGHRSVSWYQQTPGQGLQFLFEYFSETQRNKGNFPGRFSGRQFSNSRSEMNVSTLELGDSALYLCASSPNRVADTQYFGPGTRLTVL.

The CDR3: CASSLVRVHTEAFF. DNA for the CDR3: TGTGCCAGCAGCTTGGTTAGGGTGCACACTGAAGCTTTCTTT. This chain connects TRBV5-5 to TRBJ1-1; D gene ambiguous. Germline assignment: CDR1 SGHKS and CDR2 YYEKEE (reference sequence). The CDR3 is made up of 14 amino acids. Trimming removed 0 bases from V and 3 bases from J, with 9 bases in between.

The chain carries TRBV4-1 and TRBJ2-1, with TRBD2 matching over 10 bases. V was pared by 0 bases and J by 10 bases, with 6 bases of the junction left unmatched. The CDR3 length is 15 residues. Germline loops: CDR1 MGHRA, CDR2 YSYEKL. CDR3 in amino acids: CASSQDGLAGDEQFF. In nucleotides, the CDR3 is TGCGCCAGCAGCCAAGACGGTCTAGCGGGGGACGAGCAGTTCTTC.

The V gene is TRBV12-5, the J gene TRBJ1-2, with 8 bases identical to TRBD1. CDR1 is LGHNT and CDR2 is FRNRAP in the germline V gene. Trimming removed 5 bases from V and 6 bases from J; junction bases left unmatched: 5. The CDR3 spans 13 residues. The CDR3 is CASGPGGRDGYTF. CDR3 DNA sequence: TGTGCTAGTGGTCCAGGGGGCCGTGATGGCTACACCTTC.

This clonotype was seen just once. This chain uses TRBV6-1 with TRBJ2-2, with 7 bases matching TRBD1. This CDR3 is 16 amino acids long. The J segment lost 4 bases and the V segment lost 2 bases, leaving 7 bases of the junction unmatched. Germline V gene sequence: CDR1 MNHNS, CDR2 SASEGT. The CDR3 region is CASSEPGQLSTGELFF. CDR3 coding DNA: TGTGCCAGCAGTGAACCGGGACAGCTTAGCACCGGGGAGCTGTTTTTT.

This chain uses TRBV20-1 with TRBJ2-5, with D unresolved. Trimming cost V 3 bases and J 5 bases, with 13 bases left between them. The CDR3 consists of 13 residues. Germline-derived CDR1 and CDR2 are DFQATT and SNEGSKA (reference sequence). In nucleotides, the CDR3 is TGCAGTGCTAGCCAAACTGCCGGGGAGACCCAGTACTTC. This translates into CSASQTAGETQYF.

The J gene is TRBJ2-3, the V gene TRBV3-1, with D tentatively TRBD1 (5 bases). V dropped 1 base and J dropped 4 bases, with 9 bases sitting between them. This CDR3 has 14 amino acids. CDR1 and CDR2 (germline): LGHDT, YNNKEL (reference sequence). The chain's CDR3 is CASSQGGGADTQYF. For the CDR3, the DNA is TGTGCCAGCAGCCAAGGGGGCGGCGCAGATACGCAGTATTTT.

The chain is built from TRBV7-2 and TRBJ2-3, with D unclear. Trimming took 5 bases from V and 4 from J, leaving 13 bases between them. CDR1 and CDR2 (germline): SGHTA, FQGNSA. The CDR3 runs to 14 residues. Written as DNA, the CDR3 is TGTGCCAGCAGCCTGCGTGGGCCGGCAGATACGCAGTATTTT. It codes for CASSLRGPADTQYF. Combining the CDR3 with reference TRBV7-2 and TRBJ2-3 gives the whole variable domain GAGVSQSPSNKVTEKGKDVELRCDPISGHTALYWYRQSLGQGLEFLIYFQGNSAPDKSGLPSDRFSAERTGGSVSTLTIQRTQQEDSAVYLCASSLRGPADTQYFGPGTRLTVL.

The chain links TRBV21-1 to TRBJ2-1; the DNA was not used to check the table's D call, TRBD1. TRBV21-1 is flagged as a pseudogene. The CDR3 is 14 amino acids. For the CDR3, the DNA is TGTGCCAGCAGCAAAAGGACAGGCCTCAATGAGCAGTTCTTC. Protein: CASSKRTGLNEQFF.